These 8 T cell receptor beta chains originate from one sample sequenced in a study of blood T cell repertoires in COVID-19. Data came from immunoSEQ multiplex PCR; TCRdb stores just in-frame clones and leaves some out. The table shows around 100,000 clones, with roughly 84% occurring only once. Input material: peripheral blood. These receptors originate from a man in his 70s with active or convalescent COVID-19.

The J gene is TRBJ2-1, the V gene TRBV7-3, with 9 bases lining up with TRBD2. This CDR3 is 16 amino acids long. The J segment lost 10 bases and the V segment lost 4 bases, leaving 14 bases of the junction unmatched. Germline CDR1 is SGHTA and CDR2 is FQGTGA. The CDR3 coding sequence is TGTGCCAGCAGCTGGAATCTAGCGGGGAGGCTAGAGGAGCAGTTCTTC. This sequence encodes CASSWNLAGRLEEQFF.

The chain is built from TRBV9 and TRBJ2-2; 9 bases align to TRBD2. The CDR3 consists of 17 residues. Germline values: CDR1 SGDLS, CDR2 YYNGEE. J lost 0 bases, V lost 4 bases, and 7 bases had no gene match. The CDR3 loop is CASSNRAGGSNTGELFF. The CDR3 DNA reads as TGTGCCAGCAGCAACCGAGCGGGGGGATCGAACACCGGGGAGCTGTTTTTT.

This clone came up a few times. Written as DNA, the CDR3 is TGTGCCAGCAGCTGGGGCGGTTATAGCAATCAGCCCCAGCATTTT. As protein: CASSWGGYSNQPQHF. The rearrangement links TRBV5-6 to TRBJ1-5; D is possibly TRBD1 (5 bases). Trimming shortened V by 3 bases and J by 0 bases, and 10 bases separated the two germline ends. The CDR3 has 15 amino acids. CDR1 is SGHDT, CDR2 YYEEEE, per germline.

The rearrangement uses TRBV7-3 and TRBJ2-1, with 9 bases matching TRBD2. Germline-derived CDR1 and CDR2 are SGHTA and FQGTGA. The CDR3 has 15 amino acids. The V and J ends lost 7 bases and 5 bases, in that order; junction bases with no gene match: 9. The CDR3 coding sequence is TGTGCCAGCACCATTGTAGGCGGGAGGGACAATGAGCAGTTCTTC. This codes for CASTIVGGRDNEQFF.

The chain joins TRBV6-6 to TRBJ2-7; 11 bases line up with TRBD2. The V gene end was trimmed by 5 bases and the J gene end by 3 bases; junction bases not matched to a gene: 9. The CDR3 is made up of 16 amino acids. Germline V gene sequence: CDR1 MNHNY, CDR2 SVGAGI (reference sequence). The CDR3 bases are TGTGCCAGCAGTCGAGCCCCGACTAGCGGGGTCTACGAGCAGTACTTC. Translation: CASSRAPTSGVYEQYF.

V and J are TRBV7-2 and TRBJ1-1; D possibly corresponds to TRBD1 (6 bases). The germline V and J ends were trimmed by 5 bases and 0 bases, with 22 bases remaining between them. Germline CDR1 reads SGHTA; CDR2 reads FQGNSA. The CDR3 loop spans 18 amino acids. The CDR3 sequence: CASSPRGGGLSLNTEAFF. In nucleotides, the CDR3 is TGTGCCAGCAGCCCGCGGGGAGGGGGGCTCTCCCTGAACACTGAAGCTTTCTTT.

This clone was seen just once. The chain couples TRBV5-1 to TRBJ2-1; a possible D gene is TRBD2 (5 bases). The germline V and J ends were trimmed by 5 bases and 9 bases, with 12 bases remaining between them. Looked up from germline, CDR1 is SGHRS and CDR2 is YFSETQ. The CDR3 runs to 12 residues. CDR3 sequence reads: CASRSYGVEQFF. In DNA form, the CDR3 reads TGCGCCAGCAGATCTTACGGGGTTGAGCAGTTCTTC.

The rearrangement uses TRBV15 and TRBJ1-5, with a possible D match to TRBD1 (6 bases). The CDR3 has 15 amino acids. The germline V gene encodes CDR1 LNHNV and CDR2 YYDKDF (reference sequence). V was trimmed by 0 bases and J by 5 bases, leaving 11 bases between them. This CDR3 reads CATSRDHREYQPQHF. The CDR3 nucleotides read TGTGCCACCAGCAGAGATCACAGGGAGTATCAGCCCCAGCATTTT. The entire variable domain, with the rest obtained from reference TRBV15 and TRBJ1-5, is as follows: DAMVIQNPRYQVTQFGKPVTLSCSQTLNHNVMYWYQQKSSQAPKLLFHYYDKDFNNEADTPDNFQSRRPNTSFCFLDIRSPGLGDTAMYLCATSRDHREYQPQHFGDGTRLSIL.